This T cell receptor (beta chain) came from a study of blood T cell repertoires in COVID-19. Profiling relied on immunoSEQ multiplex PCR, and the TCRdb table lists in-frame clones only, not all of them. This table holds 150,000 to 200,000 clones, about four fifths found once. CDR1 and CDR2 from the germline V gene are SGHTA and FQGNSA. V dropped 2 bases and J dropped 6; count of bases not matched to a gene: 12. The CDR3 consists of 17 residues. The chain uses TRBV7-2 and TRBJ2-2, with 7 positions matching TRBD1. Sequences were obtained from peripheral blood. The origin of this receptor is a woman older than 75 with COVID-19, enrolled during active disease. CDR3 DNA: TGTGCCAGCAGCTTACGACAGGGTTGGCGATTGGCCGGGGAGCTGTTTTTT. Translating gives CASSLRQGWRLAGELFF. The variable domain in full, completed from reference TRBV7-2 and TRBJ2-2, reads GAGVSQSPSNKVTEKGKDVELRCDPISGHTALYWYRQSLGQGLEFLIYFQGNSAPDKSGLPSDRFSAERTGGSVSTLTIQRTQQEDSAVYLCASSLRQGWRLAGELFFGEGSRLTVL.